Below are 22 T cell receptor beta chains sequenced from a single sample in a study of blood T cells in healthy people across ages. Then a second PCR, running roughly 6 to 11 cycles, was carried out with a sample-barcoded 5' primer and a J-beta primer mix. In TCRdb, the 5' RACE reads were re-called with MiXCR into one record per CDR3 protein. This table holds approximately 800,000 distinct CDR3 sequences, nearly 60% found once. The sample comprised blood. Every receptor here comes from a young man in good health.

As DNA, the CDR3 is TGTGCCAGCGGGAAAGGAGCTAGCGACACTGAAGCTTTCTTT. Protein: CASGKGASDTEAFF. The chain combines TRBV27 with TRBJ1-1; D unclear. Trimming left V 8 bases short and J 3 bases short, with 16 bases between. The CDR3 is 14 amino acids. Per the germline V gene, CDR1 is MNHEY and CDR2 is SMNVEV (reference sequence).

The chain combines TRBV4-3 with TRBJ2-1, with 10 nucleotides matching TRBD2. The CDR3 runs 18 residues. Germline V gene data show CDR1 as LGHNA and CDR2 as YSLEER. Trimming took 4 bases from V and 6 from J; bases not matched to a gene: 15. The CDR3 reads CASSPFLLAGGGGNEQFF. Written as DNA, the CDR3 is TGCGCCAGCAGCCCCTTTTTGTTAGCGGGAGGCGGGGGCAATGAGCAGTTCTTC.

The CDR3 is CATSDPSVVQYF. CDR3 sequence (DNA): TGTGCCACCAGTGATCCGTCCGTTGTGCAGTACTTC. The rearrangement joins TRBV24-1 to TRBJ2-5; D is unresolved. Germline CDR1 is KGHDR and CDR2 is SFDVKD. V gave up 3 bases and J gave up 11 bases, with 12 bases separating them. The CDR3 loop spans 12 amino acids.

This chain links TRBV9 with TRBJ2-7; 8 bases line up with TRBD2. The CDR3 has 15 residues. Germline V gene lookup returns CDR1 SGDLS and CDR2 YYNGEE. Unmatched junction bases numbered 7, after V lost 0 bases and J lost 5 bases. The CDR3 loop is CASSVAGLASNEQYF. CDR3 bases: TGTGCCAGCAGCGTAGCTGGACTAGCTTCCAACGAGCAGTACTTC.

The rearrangement joins TRBV6-2 or TRBV6-3 to TRBJ2-1; TRBD1 agrees at 9 bases. The V and J ends lost 5 bases and 4 bases, in that order; junction bases with no gene match: 9. This CDR3 contains 16 residues. Germline V gives CDR1 MNHEY, CDR2 SVGEGT. CDR3 protein: CASSTQGAPIYNEQFF. CDR3 sequence (DNA): TGTGCCAGCAGTACACAGGGGGCTCCCATATACAATGAGCAGTTCTTC.

The gene calls are TRBV20-1 and TRBJ2-5, with 7 bases lining up with TRBD2. CDR3 length: 15 amino acids. The germline V gene has CDR1 DFQATT and CDR2 SNEGSKA (reference sequence). The ends lost 3 bases at V and 2 bases at J; junction bases unmatched: 9. DNA of the CDR3: TGCAGTGCTAGCCCAGCGGGATCCTCACAAGAGACCCAGTACTTC. Protein: CSASPAGSSQETQYF.

V gene TRBV28 combines with J gene TRBJ2-1, with D unresolved. Trimming took off 1 base at V and 8 bases at J, with 6 bases between the two ends. The CDR3 spans 12 residues. Germline assignment: CDR1 MDHEN and CDR2 SYDVKM. CDR3 nucleotides: TGTGCCAGCAGTTTATTCTGGTATGAGCAGTTCTTC. It encodes CASSLFWYEQFF.

The rearrangement links TRBV4-2 to TRBJ2-1, with D perhaps assigned TRBD1 or TRBD2 (5 bases each). Germline V CDR1 and CDR2: LGHNA, YNFKEQ. The CDR3 has 13 amino acids. With 5 bases removed from V and 8 bases from J, the gap between germline ends came to 13 bases. The CDR3, as DNA: TGTGCCAGCAGCGGGAGAGGGACCGATGAGCAGTTCTTC. Amino acid sequence: CASSGRGTDEQFF.

The chain is built from TRBV9 and TRBJ2-7; the D is unclear. V lost 0 bases and J lost 3, with 10 bases in between. The germline V gene has CDR1 SGDLS and CDR2 YYNGEE. The CDR3 is 14 amino acids. CDR3 bases: TGTGCCAGCAGCGTAGGTGGCGGTTACTACGAGCAGTACTTC. Protein: CASSVGGGYYEQYF.

This clonotype was found a few times. The V and J genes are TRBV20-1 and TRBJ2-6; D gene uncertain. This CDR3 has 14 amino acids. Trimming cost V 4 bases and J 3 bases, with 10 bases left between them. Per germline, CDR1 DFQATT and CDR2 SNEGSKA (reference sequence). In nucleotides, the CDR3 is TGCAGTGCTAAGGCCGAATATGGGGCCAACGTCCTGACTTTC. Translation gives CSAKAEYGANVLTF.

The sample holds a few counts of this clonotype. The rearrangement links TRBV10-3 to TRBJ2-7; D not resolved. The CDR3 is made up of 15 amino acids. V gave up 0 bases and J gave up 2 bases, with 11 bases separating them. Germline V gene lookup returns CDR1 ENHRY and CDR2 SYGVKD. The CDR3 loop reads CAISESGRATYEQYF. CDR3 DNA: TGTGCCATCAGTGAGTCAGGACGGGCGACCTACGAGCAGTACTTC.

This chain connects TRBV7-2 to TRBJ2-1; no clear D gene. The CDR3 has 16 amino acids. The ends were cut back, 2 bases at V and 0 bases at J, with 11 bases in the middle. In germline, CDR1 is SGHTA, CDR2 FQGNSA. The CDR3 sequence: CASSLQHRSSYNEQFF. Written as DNA, the CDR3 is TGTGCCAGCAGCTTACAGCACCGGAGCTCCTACAATGAGCAGTTCTTC. Full variable domain (outside the CDR3, taken from reference TRBV7-2 and TRBJ2-1): GAGVSQSPSNKVTEKGKDVELRCDPISGHTALYWYRQSLGQGLEFLIYFQGNSAPDKSGLPSDRFSAERTGGSVSTLTIQRTQQEDSAVYLCASSLQHRSSYNEQFFGPGTRLTVL.

This clonotype was detected only a few times. This chain joins TRBV2 and TRBJ2-4; D is perhaps TRBD1 (5 bases). The V gene lost 0 bases and the J gene lost 6 bases, with 18 bases spanning the gap. The CDR3 has 17 amino acids. The germline CDR1 and CDR2 sequences are SNHLY and FYNNEI. The CDR3 sequence: CASSEANRGALLNIQYF. CDR3 nucleotides: TGTGCCAGCAGTGAAGCGAATAGGGGCGCTTTACTAAACATTCAGTACTTC.

The genes are TRBV13 and TRBJ1-1; TRBD1 matches 8 bases. The CDR3 has 16 residues. Germline values: CDR1 PRHDT, CDR2 FYEKMQ (reference sequence). J gave up 0 bases and V 3 bases, and 6 bases lay outside the gene matches. The DNA of the CDR3 is TGTGCCAGCAGCTTCGGGACAGGATTTATGAACACTGAAGCTTTCTTT. Its protein is CASSFGTGFMNTEAFF. Full variable domain (missing parts from reference TRBV13 and TRBJ1-1): AAGVIQSPRHLIKEKRETATLKCYPIPRHDTVYWYQQGPGQDPQFLISFYEKMQSDKGSIPDRFSAQQFSDYHSELNMSSLELGDSALYFCASSFGTGFMNTEAFFGQGTRLTVV.

There are a few counts of this clonotype. V gene TRBV6-2 or TRBV6-3 combines with J gene TRBJ2-5, with 7 bases that match TRBD2. With V trimmed by 5 bases and J by 1 base, 7 bases remained unmatched. The CDR3 is 15 amino acids. CDR1 and CDR2 from the germline V gene are MNHEY and SVGEGT. CDR3 sequence reads: CASSDTGTTQETQYF. The DNA of the CDR3 is TGTGCCAGCAGTGATACCGGGACTACCCAAGAGACCCAGTACTTC.

The chain carries TRBV6-4 and TRBJ2-1, with D maybe TRBD2 (5 bases). The CDR3 runs to 15 residues. Germline CDR1 and CDR2: MRHNA and SNTAGT. Deletions cut 6 bases from V and 11 bases from J, with 23 bases between. The CDR3 protein is CASSPDGVDSLKQFF. The CDR3 region has the DNA TGTGCCAGCAGCCCCGACGGGGTTGATTCGCTGAAGCAGTTCTTC.

The chain employs TRBV20-1 and TRBJ2-3; perhaps TRBD1 as D (5 bases). Trimming shortened V by 4 bases and J by 1 base, and 18 bases separated the two germline ends. This CDR3 has 16 amino acids. The germline V gene encodes CDR1 DFQATT and CDR2 SNEGSKA (reference sequence). CDR3 nucleotide sequence: TGCAGTGCTACCCCTGGGCTGGGGCCGGGCACAGATACGCAGTATTTT. Translated, it gives CSATPGLGPGTDTQYF.

CDR3 DNA: TGTGCCAGCAGTTACGTAGTAGCGGGCGAGCAGTACTTC. This sequence encodes CASSYVVAGEQYF. The genes are TRBV6-2 or TRBV6-3 and TRBJ2-4, with 7 bases matching TRBD2. The better agreement between TRBJ2-7 and the DNA end casts doubt on the J call. Per germline, CDR1 MNHEY and CDR2 SVGEGT. The length of the CDR3 is 13 residues.

The rearrangement links TRBV4-3 to TRBJ2-3, with 12 bases aligning to TRBD2. The V gene end was trimmed by 0 bases and the J gene end by 0 bases; junction bases not matched to a gene: 10. The CDR3 is made up of 20 amino acids. CDR1 and CDR2 from the germline V gene are LGHNA and YSLEER. The DNA for the CDR3 is TGCGCCAGCAGCCAAGATACCCTAGCGGGAGGGCCCTCTAGCACAGATACGCAGTATTTT. Translation: CASSQDTLAGGPSSTDTQYF.

This chain connects TRBV27 to TRBJ1-1, with TRBD1 matching 7 bases. Germline CDR1 is MNHEY and CDR2 is SMNVEV (reference sequence). The V segment lost 3 bases and the J segment 3 bases; nucleotides outside the gene matches: 4. The CDR3 length is 14 residues. This chain's CDR3 is CASSLAGGHTEAFF. In nucleotides, the CDR3 is TGTGCCAGCAGTTTGGCAGGGGGGCACACTGAAGCTTTCTTT.

About this clonotype: Being one base from a much bigger clone, this may be a read error. V and J are TRBV20-1 and TRBJ2-7, with D hard to call. The J call could be wrong; TRBJ2-1 is a better fit for the DNA end. Germline V gene data show CDR1 as DFQATT and CDR2 as SNEGSKA (reference sequence). The CDR3 is 13 amino acids. The CDR3 nucleotides read TGCAGTGCTCCGCAGGTGGGGAACACTGAGCAGTTCTTC. Protein: CSAPQVGNTEQFF.

This rearrangement joins TRBV11-2 to TRBJ2-7; TRBD1 is a possible D gene (6 bases). V dropped 2 bases and J dropped 1 base, with 15 bases sitting between them. The CDR3 is 16 residues long. The V gene's germline CDR1 is SGHAT and CDR2 FQNNGV. The CDR3 nucleotides read TGTGCCAGCAGCTTAAGTAGAGCAGGGGAATCCTACGAGCAGTACTTC. The encoded protein is CASSLSRAGESYEQYF. The entire variable domain, with the rest obtained from reference TRBV11-2 and TRBJ2-7, is as follows: EAGVAQSPRYKIIEKRQSVAFWCNPISGHATLYWYQQILGQGPKLLIQFQNNGVVDDSQLPKDRFSAERLKGVDSTLKIQPAKLEDSAVYLCASSLSRAGESYEQYFGPGTRLTVT.